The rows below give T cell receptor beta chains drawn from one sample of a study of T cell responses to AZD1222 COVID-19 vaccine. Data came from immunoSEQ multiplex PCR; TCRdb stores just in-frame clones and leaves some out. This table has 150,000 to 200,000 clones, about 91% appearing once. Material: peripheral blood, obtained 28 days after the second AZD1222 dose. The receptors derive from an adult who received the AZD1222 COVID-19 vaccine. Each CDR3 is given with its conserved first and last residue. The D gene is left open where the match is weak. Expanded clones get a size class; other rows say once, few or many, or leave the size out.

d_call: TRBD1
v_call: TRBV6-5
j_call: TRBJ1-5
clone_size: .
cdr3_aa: CASRQGALQPQHF
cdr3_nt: TGTGCCAGCAGACAGGGGGCTCTTCAGCCCCAGCATTTT

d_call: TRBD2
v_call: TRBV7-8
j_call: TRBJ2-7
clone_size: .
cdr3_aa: CASSLSGLAGHEQYF
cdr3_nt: TGTGCCAGCAGCTTATCGGGACTAGCAGGCCACGAGCAGTACTTC

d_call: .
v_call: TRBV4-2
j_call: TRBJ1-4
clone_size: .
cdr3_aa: CASSQESNEKLFF
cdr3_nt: TGTGCCAGCAGCCAAGAGTCTAATGAAAAACTGTTTTTT

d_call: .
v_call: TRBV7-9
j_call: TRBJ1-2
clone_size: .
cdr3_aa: CASSFGGATLGYTF
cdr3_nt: TGTGCCAGCAGCTTCGGGGGCGCGACACTCGGCTACACCTTC

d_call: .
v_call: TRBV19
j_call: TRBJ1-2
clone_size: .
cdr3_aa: CASIRQGRNNYGYTF
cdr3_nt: TGTGCCAGTATTCGCCAGGGGAGGAATAACTATGGCTACACCTTC

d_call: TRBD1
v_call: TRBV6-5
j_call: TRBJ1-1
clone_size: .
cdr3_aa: CASRRDRGAEAFF
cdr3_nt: TGTGCCAGCAGAAGGGACAGGGGCGCAGAAGCTTTCTTT

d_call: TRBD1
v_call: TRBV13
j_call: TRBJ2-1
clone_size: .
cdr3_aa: CASSLVAGGINEQFF
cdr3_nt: TGTGCCAGCAGCTTAGTGGCAGGGGGAATCAATGAGCAGTTCTTC

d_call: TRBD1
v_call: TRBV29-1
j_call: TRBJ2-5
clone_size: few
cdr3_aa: CSVRTGLGETQYF
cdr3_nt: TGCAGCGTGAGGACAGGTTTGGGAGAGACCCAGTACTTC

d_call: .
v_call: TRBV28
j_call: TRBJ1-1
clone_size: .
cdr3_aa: CASSLLGTPEAFF
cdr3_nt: TGTGCCAGCAGTTTATTAGGAACCCCTGAAGCTTTCTTT

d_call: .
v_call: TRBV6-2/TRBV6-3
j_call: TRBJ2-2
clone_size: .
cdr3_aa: CASSYSRGGELFF
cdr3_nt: TGTGCCAGCAGTTACTCCCGTGGCGGGGAGCTGTTTTTT

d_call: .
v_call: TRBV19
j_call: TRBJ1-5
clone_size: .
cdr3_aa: CASRRPGSNQPQHF
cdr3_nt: TGTGCCAGTAGGCGCCCGGGTAGCAATCAGCCCCAGCATTTT

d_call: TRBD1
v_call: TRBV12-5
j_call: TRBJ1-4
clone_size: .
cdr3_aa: CASGFGQGAGEKLFF
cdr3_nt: TGTGCTAGTGGTTTCGGACAGGGGGCGGGTGAAAAACTGTTTTTT

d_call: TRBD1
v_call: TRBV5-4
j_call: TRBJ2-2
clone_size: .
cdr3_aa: CASRFSPLDRGHAGELFF
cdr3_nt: TGTGCCAGCAGGTTTAGCCCTCTGGACAGGGGGCACGCCGGGGAGCTGTTTTTT

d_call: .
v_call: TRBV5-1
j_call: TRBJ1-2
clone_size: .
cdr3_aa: CASSLDPTAYGYTF
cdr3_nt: TGCGCCAGCAGCTTGGACCCGACAGCATATGGCTACACCTTC

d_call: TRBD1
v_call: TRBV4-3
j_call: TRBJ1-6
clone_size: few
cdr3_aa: CASSQDVGTGDSPLHF
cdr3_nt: TGCGCCAGCAGCCAAGATGTCGGGACAGGGGATTCACCCCTCCACTTT